This record covers a single T cell receptor beta chain. This entry belongs to a study of cytomegalovirus exposure and HLA in healthy donors. 60 Vbeta and 13 Jbeta primers were used in PCR. Sequencing used immunoSEQ multiplex PCR; TCRdb keeps in-frame clones, though not all of them. The data contain around 110,000 clones, approximately 80% of them singletons. The CDR3 length is 14 residues. CDR1 is SGHKS and CDR2 is YYEKEE in the germline V gene (reference sequence). Trimming pared 2 bases from V and 5 bases from J, leaving 13 bases between. The V gene is TRBV5-5, the J gene TRBJ2-5; D is possibly TRBD1 (5 bases). The source material was PBMCs. The sequence came from a man between 25 and 39 years old in good health and CMV-seropositive. The CDR3 region is CASSFVDRSETQYF. CDR3 nucleotide sequence: TGTGCCAGCAGCTTCGTCGACAGATCGGAGACCCAGTACTTC.